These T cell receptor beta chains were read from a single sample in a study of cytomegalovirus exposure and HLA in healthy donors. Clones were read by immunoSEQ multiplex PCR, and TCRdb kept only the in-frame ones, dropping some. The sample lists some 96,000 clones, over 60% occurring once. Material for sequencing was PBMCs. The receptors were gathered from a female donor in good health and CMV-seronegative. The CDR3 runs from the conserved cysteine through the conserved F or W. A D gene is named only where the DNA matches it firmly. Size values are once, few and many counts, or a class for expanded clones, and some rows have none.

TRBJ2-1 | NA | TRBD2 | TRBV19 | TGTGCCAGTACCCGGGGAGCGGGAGTGTGGAATGAGCAGTTCTTC | CASTRGAGVWNEQFF
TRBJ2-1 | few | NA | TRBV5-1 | TGCGCCAGCAGCTCGATAAAACATGGACAGTTAGATGAGCAGTTCTTC | CASSSIKHGQLDEQFF
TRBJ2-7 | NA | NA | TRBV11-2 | TGTGCCAGCAGCTTAGATGGGCTCTCCTACGAGCAGTACTTC | CASSLDGLSYEQYF
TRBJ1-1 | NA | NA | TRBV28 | TGTGCCAGCAGTTTACCCGGGAGGAACACTGAAGCTTTCTTT | CASSLPGRNTEAFF
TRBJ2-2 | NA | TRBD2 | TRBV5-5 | TGTGCCAGCAGCAAAGAGCGGGGGGCGGACACCGGGGAGCTGTTTTTT | CASSKERGADTGELFF
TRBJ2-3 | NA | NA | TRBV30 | TGTGCCTGGAGCAGGCCCGAAGATTACACAGATACGCAGTATTTT | CAWSRPEDYTDTQYF
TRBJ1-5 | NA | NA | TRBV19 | TGTGCCAGTAGTGACAGTTTTCAGCCCCAGCATTTT | CASSDSFQPQHF
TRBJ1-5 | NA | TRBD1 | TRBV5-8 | TGTGCCAGCAGCTGGGAGGACAGGCTGAATCAGCCCCAGCATTTT | CASSWEDRLNQPQHF
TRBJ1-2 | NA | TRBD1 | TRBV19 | TGTGCCAGTAATTCCTTCCAGGGGGACGGCTACACCTTC | CASNSFQGDGYTF
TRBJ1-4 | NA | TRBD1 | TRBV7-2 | TGTGCCAGCAGCTCCGGACAGGGGACAACTAATGAAAAACTGTTTTTT | CASSSGQGTTNEKLFF
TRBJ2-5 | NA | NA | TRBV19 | TGTGCCAGTAGTTGGGGCCAGTCACAAGAGACCCAGTACTTC | CASSWGQSQETQYF
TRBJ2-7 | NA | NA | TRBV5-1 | TGCGCCAGCAGCGAGACGGGGAGCTACGAGCAGTACTTC | CASSETGSYEQYF
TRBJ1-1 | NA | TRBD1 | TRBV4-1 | TGCGCCAGCAGCCAAGCAGGGGGAGGATGGACTGAAGCTTTCTTT | CASSQAGGGWTEAFF
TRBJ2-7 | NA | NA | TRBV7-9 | TGTGCCAGCAGCTTTCCCGGGGTCTACGAGCAGTACTTC | CASSFPGVYEQYF
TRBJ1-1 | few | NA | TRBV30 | TGTGCCTGGAGTGGACAGCCTGAAGCTTTCTTT | CAWSGQPEAFF
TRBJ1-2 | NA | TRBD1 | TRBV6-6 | TGTGCCAGCAGATCCACAGGGGGGAACTATGGCTACACCTTC | CASRSTGGNYGYTF
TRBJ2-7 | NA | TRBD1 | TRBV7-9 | TGTGCCAGCAGACGCGCTCCGGGACAGGTATCCTACGAGCAGTACTTC | CASRRAPGQVSYEQYF
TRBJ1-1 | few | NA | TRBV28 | TGTGCCGCAGAAAGACAGAGGGGGGAAGCTTTCTTT | CAAERQRGEAFF
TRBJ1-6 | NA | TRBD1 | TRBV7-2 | TGTGCCAGCAGCACAGGACAGGTTGGACCTTCACCCCTCCACTTT | CASSTGQVGPSPLHF
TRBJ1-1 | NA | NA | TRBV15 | TGTGCCACCAGCAGAGAAACAGGTCCTTACACTGAAGCTTTCTTT | CATSRETGPYTEAFF
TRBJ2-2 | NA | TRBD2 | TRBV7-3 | TGTGCCAGCAGCTCCCTAGCGGGGGTGAACACCGGGGAGCTGTTTTTT | CASSSLAGVNTGELFF
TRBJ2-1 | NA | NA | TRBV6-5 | TGTGCCAGCAGTTACCGGGGGAATGAGCAGTTCTTC | CASSYRGNEQFF